A single sample is the source of the 23 T cell receptor beta chains below, sequenced in a study of STAT5B mutations in CD4+ large granular lymphocyte leukemia. The table came from immunoSEQ multiplex PCR; TCRdb's copy has only in-frame clones and leaves some out. The table shows under 35,000 clones, with more than 65% occurring only once. Input material: CD4+ T cells from blood buffy coats. These receptors all come from a human donor in good health.

Only a few counts were recorded for this clone. CDR3 in DNA: TGCGCCAGCAGCCAAATCCGGGGCCGCTCTGGGGCCAACGTCCTGACTTTC. This codes for CASSQIRGRSGANVLTF. V gene TRBV4-3 combines with J gene TRBJ2-6; D assignment may be TRBD1 or TRBD2 (5 bases each). The CDR3 has 17 amino acids. CDR1 and CDR2 (germline): LGHNA, YSLEER. V lost 2 bases and J 0 bases, leaving 11 bases between the germline ends.

This chain uses TRBV5-1 with TRBJ2-5; TRBD2 might be the D (6 bases). The CDR3 runs to 15 residues. CDR1 SGHRS and CDR2 YFSETQ come from the germline V gene. Trimming took 2 bases from V and 0 from J, leaving 11 bases between them. For the CDR3, the DNA is TGCGCCAGCAGCTTCGGGAGTCCGTACCAAGAGACCCAGTACTTC. The encoded protein is CASSFGSPYQETQYF.

This clone was seen a few times. The chain recombines TRBV29-1 with TRBJ2-5, with TRBD2 as a possible D gene (5 bases). Germline values: CDR1 SQVTM, CDR2 ANQGSEA. The germline V and J ends were trimmed by 7 bases and 1 base, with 10 bases remaining between them. The CDR3 extends over 12 amino acids. The CDR3 here is CSAGRGQETQYF. CDR3 coding DNA: TGCAGCGCAGGTCGGGGCCAAGAGACCCAGTACTTC.

The chain couples TRBV30 to TRBJ2-7; no clear D gene. The V end lost 4 bases, the J end lost 0 bases, and 16 bases lay between the germline ends. CDR1 and CDR2 from the germline V gene are GTSNPN and SVGIG (reference sequence). The length of the CDR3 is 15 residues. This CDR3 reads CAWNGPFQRSYEQYF. In DNA, the CDR3 is TGTGCCTGGAATGGGCCCTTCCAGCGCTCCTACGAGCAGTACTTC.

The chain links TRBV19 to TRBJ2-2; the D is unclear. CDR1 LNHDA and CDR2 SQIVND come from the germline V gene (reference sequence). Trimming removed 7 bases from V and 1 base from J, with 13 bases in between. CDR3 length equals 15 residues. The CDR3 reads CASINLRRNTGELFF. The CDR3 DNA sequence: TGTGCCAGTATCAACCTGCGGAGGAACACCGGGGAGCTGTTTTTT.

This clone was seen a handful of times. V usage is TRBV7-8 and J usage is TRBJ2-1; TRBD1 matches 7 bases. Germline CDR1 reads SGHVS; CDR2 reads FQNEAQ. V lost 2 bases and J lost 2; bases outside the gene matches: 6. CDR3 length: 16 amino acids. CDR3 nucleotides: TGTGCCAGCAGCTTATTAGAGGGGGCAGCCTACAATGAGCAGTTCTTC. Translation gives CASSLLEGAAYNEQFF.

The chain recombines TRBV7-2 with TRBJ2-3; D ambiguous. V lost 2 bases and J lost 1, with 7 bases in between. Germline-derived CDR1 and CDR2 are SGHTA and FQGNSA. The CDR3 consists of 14 residues. In nucleotides, the CDR3 is TGTGCCAGCAGCTTAACGGCGGGCACAGATACGCAGTATTTT. Its translation is CASSLTAGTDTQYF.

The chain is built from TRBV6-5 and TRBJ1-2; D uncertain. Germline V gene sequence: CDR1 MNHEY, CDR2 SVGAGI. The CDR3 is 15 amino acids. The germline V and J ends were trimmed by 6 bases and 2 bases, with 16 bases remaining between them. In nucleotides, the CDR3 is TGTGCCAGCAGCCTCTCCTTTGGCAGCAACTATGGCTACACCTTC. Translating it yields CASSLSFGSNYGYTF.

The J gene is TRBJ2-1, the V gene TRBV7-2, with 9 bases fitting TRBD2. The junction had 11 bases not matched to a gene; V was cut back by 1 base and J by 10 bases. This CDR3 has 16 residues. In germline, CDR1 is SGHTA, CDR2 FQGNSA. As DNA, the CDR3 is TGTGCCAGCAGCTTAGGACTAGCGGCGGGCATTGAAGAGCAGTTCTTC. Translation: CASSLGLAAGIEEQFF. The full variable domain, with the rest looked up from reference TRBV7-2 and TRBJ2-1, is GAGVSQSPSNKVTEKGKDVELRCDPISGHTALYWYRQSLGQGLEFLIYFQGNSAPDKSGLPSDRFSAERTGGSVSTLTIQRTQQEDSAVYLCASSLGLAAGIEEQFFGPGTRLTVL.

This rearrangement joins TRBV2 to TRBJ2-7, with D maybe TRBD2 (5 bases). The V end lost 6 bases, the J end lost 9 bases, and 15 bases lay between the germline ends. Germline V gene data show CDR1 as SNHLY and CDR2 as FYNNEI. CDR3 size: 12 residues. This CDR3 is CASSPEGGAQYF. The CDR3 nucleotides read TGTGCCAGCAGCCCCGAGGGTGGCGCGCAGTACTTC.

This chain uses TRBV11-3 with TRBJ2-1; no definite D call. V lost 0 bases and J 2 bases, leaving 8 bases between the germline ends. This CDR3 is built from 15 residues. From germline, CDR1 is SGHNT and CDR2 YENEEA. DNA of the CDR3: TGTGCCAGCAGCTTAGACGGATCGGCCTACAATGAGCAGTTCTTC. It encodes CASSLDGSAYNEQFF.

The genes are TRBV12-5 and TRBJ2-7; D perhaps matches TRBD1 (5 bases). There are 15 residues in the CDR3. V was cut by 1 base and J by 4 bases, with 14 bases left in between. The germline V gene has CDR1 LGHNT and CDR2 FRNRAP. CDR3 loop: CASGLGQGFIYEQYF. CDR3 nucleotides: TGTGCTAGTGGTTTGGGGCAGGGCTTTATTTACGAGCAGTACTTC.

The chain recombines TRBV6-1 with TRBJ1-2, with 11 bases matching TRBD1. J gave up 3 bases and V 2 bases, and 5 bases lay outside the gene matches. This CDR3 contains 16 residues. The germline gives CDR1 MNHNS, CDR2 SASEGT. The CDR3 DNA reads TGTGCCAGCAGTGAACCGGGACAGGGGGTTTACTATGGCTACACCTTC. As protein: CASSEPGQGVYYGYTF.

The rearrangement joins TRBV18 to TRBJ1-2, with TRBD1 matching 7 bases. CDR3 length: 15 amino acids. The V gene end was trimmed by 0 bases and the J gene end by 4 bases; junction bases not matched to a gene: 5. The germline CDR1 and CDR2 sequences are KGHSH and LQKENI. The CDR3 coding sequence is TGTGCCAGCTCACCACCGGAGAACAGGGGCTATGGCTACACCTTC. Encoded protein: CASSPPENRGYGYTF.

The genes are TRBV14 and TRBJ1-4; D remains unclear. In germline, CDR1 is SGHDN, CDR2 FVKESK. Trimming pared 2 bases from V and 8 bases from J, leaving 3 bases between. The CDR3 sequence is 11 residues long. This chain's CDR3 is CASSQREKLFF. CDR3 nucleotide sequence: TGTGCCAGCAGCCAAAGGGAAAAACTGTTTTTT. The full variable domain, its missing parts supplied by reference TRBV14 and TRBJ1-4, is EAGVTQFPSHSVIEKGQTVTLRCDPISGHDNLYWYRRVMGKEIKFLLHFVKESKQDESGMPNNRFLAERTGGTYSTLKVQPAELEDSGVYFCASSQREKLFFGSGTQLSVL.

This chain uses TRBV6-1 with TRBJ1-3; possibly TRBD1 for D (6 bases). Germline CDR1 MNHNS, CDR2 SASEGT. The length of the CDR3 is 18 residues. V was cut by 0 bases and J by 2 bases, with 17 bases left in between. Here the CDR3 reads CASSEAAGGVMPGNTIYF. The CDR3, as DNA: TGTGCCAGCAGTGAAGCTGCCGGGGGCGTAATGCCTGGAAACACCATATATTTT.

V gene TRBV6-9 combines with J gene TRBJ1-2; D is possibly TRBD1 (6 bases). Trimming took off 6 bases at V and 2 bases at J, with 7 bases between the two ends. Germline V gene lookup returns CDR1 MNHGY and CDR2 SVAAGI. The CDR3 runs to 12 residues. In DNA, the CDR3 is TGTGCCAGCAGAGACAGGAACTATGGCTACACCTTC. Its translation: CASRDRNYGYTF.

This clone was counted a few times. The rearrangement links TRBV7-2 to TRBJ1-1, with unresolved D. V lost 5 bases and J 10 bases, leaving 20 bases between the germline ends. This CDR3 is built from 14 residues. CDR1 and CDR2 from the germline V gene are SGHTA and FQGNSA. CDR3 sequence: CASSQEPIPSGAFF. As DNA, the CDR3 is TGTGCCAGCAGCCAGGAACCTATCCCTTCTGGAGCTTTCTTT.

The V and J genes are TRBV10-2 and TRBJ2-3; D is possibly TRBD2 (6 bases). Trimming took 10 bases from V and 4 from J, leaving 9 bases between them. Germline assignment: CDR1 WSHSY and CDR2 SAAADI. There are 11 residues in the CDR3. In DNA form, the CDR3 reads TGCGCCACCGCGGGATCAGATACGCAGTATTTT. It is translated as CATAGSDTQYF.

The gene calls are TRBV21-1 and TRBJ2-7; the table assigns TRBD1, which was not confirmed against the DNA. TRBV21-1 is termed a pseudogene. The CDR3 covers 14 residues. CDR3 in amino acids: CASSRQEYSYEQYF. CDR3 sequence (DNA): TGTGCCAGCAGTCGACAGGAATACTCCTACGAGCAGTACTTC.

This clone has more than one count but fewer than ten. This rearrangement joins TRBV10-2 to TRBJ2-7; 8 bases map to TRBD1. Losses at the gene ends were 4 bases for V and 7 bases for J; bases not matched to a gene: 12. The CDR3 contains 15 residues. From germline, CDR1 is WSHSY and CDR2 SAAADI. The DNA for the CDR3 is TGCGCCAGCAGTGGGGGTTGGCAGGGGGCAGAAGAGCAGTACTTC. Protein product: CASSGGWQGAEEQYF.

J is TRBJ2-1 and V is TRBV9; TRBD1 matches 10 bases. This CDR3 region has 15 residues. CDR1 and CDR2 from the germline V gene are SGDLS and YYNGEE. Trimming removed 4 bases from V and 5 bases from J; junction bases left unmatched: 6. The CDR3 DNA is TGTGCCAGCAGCTCCGGACAGGGGGTAAACAATGAGCAGTTCTTC. Translating it yields CASSSGQGVNNEQFF.

This clone was seen a few times. This chain joins TRBV30 and TRBJ1-6; 10 bases agree with TRBD1. CDR1 is GTSNPN, CDR2 SVGIG, per germline (reference sequence). Losses at the gene ends were 3 bases for V and 7 bases for J; bases not matched to a gene: 3. This CDR3 is built from 14 residues. Here the CDR3 reads CAWRSDRGNSPLHF. The CDR3 region has the DNA TGTGCCTGGAGGTCGGACAGGGGGAATTCACCCCTCCACTTT.